Listed below are T cell receptor beta chains from one sample, sequenced in a study of T cell responses to AZD1222 COVID-19 vaccine. The protocol was immunoSEQ multiplex PCR, while the TCRdb copy is restricted to in-frame clones and leaves out a portion. The sample contains 150,000 to 200,000 clones, approximately 89% of which appear only once. This specimen was peripheral blood, taken on day 0 of AZD1222 vaccination. Source of these receptors: an adult in good health. CDR3s include the opening cysteine and the closing phenylalanine or tryptophan. Fields, in order: V gene, J gene, D gene, clone size, CDR3 protein, CDR3 DNA. A D gene is named only where the DNA matches it firmly. Clone sizes are given selectively: once, few, many, or a class where the clone is expanded.

V gene: TRBV6-1; J gene: TRBJ1-6; D gene: NA; clone size: NA; CDR3 protein: CASRPSDRTDSPLHF; CDR3 DNA: TGTGCCAGCAGACCTTCGGACAGAACCGATTCACCCCTCCACTTT
V gene: TRBV30; J gene: TRBJ1-1; D gene: TRBD1; clone size: NA; CDR3 protein: CAWAQGANTEAFF; CDR3 DNA: TGTGCCTGGGCACAGGGGGCGAACACTGAAGCTTTCTTT
V gene: TRBV28; J gene: TRBJ2-5; D gene: NA; clone size: NA; CDR3 protein: CASSSRTATGAQYF; CDR3 DNA: TGTGCCAGCAGTTCCAGGACGGCCACGGGGGCCCAGTACTTC
V gene: TRBV5-1; J gene: TRBJ2-3; D gene: TRBD1; clone size: NA; CDR3 protein: CASSLAGQGADTQYF; CDR3 DNA: TGCGCCAGCAGCTTGGCCGGGCAGGGGGCAGATACGCAGTATTTT
V gene: TRBV7-3; J gene: TRBJ1-1; D gene: NA; clone size: NA; CDR3 protein: CASSHNGGTEAFF; CDR3 DNA: TGTGCCAGCAGTCACAATGGGGGCACTGAAGCTTTCTTT
V gene: TRBV10-1; J gene: TRBJ1-1; D gene: TRBD1; clone size: NA; CDR3 protein: CASRARQGDTEAFF; CDR3 DNA: TGCGCCAGCAGGGCTCGACAGGGGGACACTGAAGCTTTCTTT
V gene: TRBV6-5; J gene: TRBJ1-4; D gene: NA; clone size: NA; CDR3 protein: CASTGGATNEKLFF; CDR3 DNA: TGTGCCAGCACTGGAGGGGCAACTAATGAAAAACTGTTTTTT
V gene: TRBV27; J gene: TRBJ2-2; D gene: NA; clone size: NA; CDR3 protein: CASSLLAPDTGELFF; CDR3 DNA: TGTGCCAGCAGTTTATTGGCCCCGGACACCGGGGAGCTGTTTTTT
V gene: TRBV7-8; J gene: TRBJ1-1; D gene: TRBD1; clone size: NA; CDR3 protein: CASSLATGGTEAFF; CDR3 DNA: TGTGCCAGCAGCTTAGCGACAGGGGGCACTGAAGCTTTCTTT
V gene: TRBV27; J gene: TRBJ1-2; D gene: TRBD1; clone size: medium-sized; CDR3 protein: CASSSRTGGGYGYTF; CDR3 DNA: TGTGCCAGCAGTTCACGGACAGGGGGCGGCTATGGCTACACCTTC
V gene: TRBV20-1; J gene: TRBJ2-5; D gene: NA; clone size: NA; CDR3 protein: CSVAGQETQYF; CDR3 DNA: TGCAGTGTGGCGGGGCAAGAGACCCAGTACTTC
V gene: TRBV11-2; J gene: TRBJ2-7; D gene: NA; clone size: NA; CDR3 protein: CASSSLRGSSYEQYF; CDR3 DNA: TGTGCCAGCAGCTCCCTCAGGGGAAGCTCCTACGAGCAGTACTTC
V gene: TRBV3-1/TRBV3-2; J gene: TRBJ2-7; D gene: NA; clone size: once; CDR3 protein: CASSQDGWKQYF; CDR3 DNA: TGTGCCAGCAGCCAAGATGGATGGAAGCAGTACTTC
V gene: TRBV30; J gene: TRBJ2-1; D gene: NA; clone size: once; CDR3 protein: CAWSVPGSRLNEQFF; CDR3 DNA: TGTGCCTGGAGTGTCCCCGGGAGTAGGCTAAATGAGCAGTTCTTC
V gene: TRBV5-1; J gene: TRBJ2-5; D gene: NA; clone size: NA; CDR3 protein: CASSLGGGQETQYF; CDR3 DNA: TGCGCCAGCAGCTTGGGAGGGGGACAAGAGACCCAGTACTTC
V gene: TRBV19; J gene: TRBJ1-1; D gene: NA; clone size: once; CDR3 protein: CASSLRAKNTEAFF; CDR3 DNA: TGTGCCAGTAGTTTGCGGGCCAAGAACACTGAAGCTTTCTTT
V gene: TRBV5-6; J gene: TRBJ2-7; D gene: TRBD2; clone size: NA; CDR3 protein: CASSLRLAGGPKYEQYF; CDR3 DNA: TGTGCCAGCAGCTTGAGGCTAGCGGGAGGGCCTAAATACGAGCAGTACTTC
V gene: TRBV13; J gene: TRBJ2-3; D gene: TRBD2; clone size: once; CDR3 protein: CASSILAGPDTQYF; CDR3 DNA: TGTGCCAGCAGCATTCTAGCGGGACCAGATACGCAGTATTTT
V gene: TRBV11-2; J gene: TRBJ2-7; D gene: NA; clone size: once; CDR3 protein: CASSRGTYEQYF; CDR3 DNA: TGTGCCAGCAGCCGGGGGACCTACGAGCAGTACTTC
V gene: TRBV7-8; J gene: TRBJ1-1; D gene: TRBD1; clone size: NA; CDR3 protein: CASSFRQGYFTEAFF; CDR3 DNA: TGTGCCAGCAGCTTTAGACAGGGGTACTTCACTGAAGCTTTCTTT
V gene: TRBV7-3; J gene: TRBJ2-7; D gene: NA; clone size: NA; CDR3 protein: CASSLGGPGYEQYF; CDR3 DNA: TGTGCCAGCAGCTTAGGGGGGCCGGGCTACGAGCAGTACTTC
V gene: TRBV15; J gene: TRBJ2-4; D gene: NA; clone size: once; CDR3 protein: CATSRDRVIQYF; CDR3 DNA: TGTGCCACCAGCAGAGATAGGGTAATTCAGTACTTC
V gene: TRBV2; J gene: TRBJ1-6; D gene: NA; clone size: NA; CDR3 protein: CASLYRTDNSPLHF; CDR3 DNA: TGTGCCAGCCTCTACCGGACCGATAATTCACCCCTCCACTTT
V gene: TRBV10-3; J gene: TRBJ2-1; D gene: TRBD1; clone size: NA; CDR3 protein: CAIGGQGANEQFF; CDR3 DNA: TGTGCCATCGGAGGTCAGGGGGCCAATGAGCAGTTCTTC
V gene: TRBV2; J gene: TRBJ1-1; D gene: NA; clone size: NA; CDR3 protein: CASSPRGNTEAFF; CDR3 DNA: TGTGCCAGCAGTCCAAGGGGGAACACTGAAGCTTTCTTT
V gene: TRBV7-2; J gene: TRBJ2-2; D gene: TRBD2; clone size: NA; CDR3 protein: CASSLVALTSGRNDGELFF; CDR3 DNA: TGTGCCAGCAGCTTAGTGGCCCTGACTAGCGGGAGGAATGACGGGGAGCTGTTTTTT
V gene: TRBV28; J gene: TRBJ2-1; D gene: TRBD2; clone size: NA; CDR3 protein: CASSRLAGGTYNEQFF; CDR3 DNA: TGTGCCAGCAGTCGCCTAGCGGGGGGGACCTACAATGAGCAGTTCTTC
V gene: TRBV3-1/TRBV3-2; J gene: TRBJ1-5; D gene: NA; clone size: NA; CDR3 protein: CASSPSLLNQPQHF; CDR3 DNA: TGTGCCAGCAGCCCGAGTCTCTTAAACCAGCCCCAGCATTTT